This T cell receptor beta chain was retrieved from a study of T cells after yellow fever vaccination. This clonotype showed up just a few times. Antigen specificity is unknown. The 5'RACE template-switching step produced TCR cDNA and added a universal primer site and UMIs. MiXCR was run by TCRdb on the 5' RACE reads, yielding one entry per CDR3 protein. The table shows 400,000 to 450,000 distinct CDR3 sequences, with about 17% occurring only once. This CDR3 is 13 amino acids long. The V end lost 5 bases, the J end lost 10 bases, and 17 bases lay between the germline ends. Germline loops: CDR1 SQVTM, CDR2 ANQGSEA. Study-wide findings and caveats: Peak timing came faster in the weaker secondary response, day 5 versus 15. Overall, a small share of clonotypes was seen in both CD4 and CD8 compartments.

V and J are TRBV29-1 and TRBJ1-4; D might be TRBD1 (5 bases). The TCR originated in a man in his late teens or twenties who received the YFV17D yellow fever vaccine. Sample: PBMCs, taken before the yellow fever booster vaccination. DNA for the CDR3: TGCAGCGTTTCGGGGGGGGTGGAAGGAAAACTGTTTTTT. Translating gives CSVSGGVEGKLFF.